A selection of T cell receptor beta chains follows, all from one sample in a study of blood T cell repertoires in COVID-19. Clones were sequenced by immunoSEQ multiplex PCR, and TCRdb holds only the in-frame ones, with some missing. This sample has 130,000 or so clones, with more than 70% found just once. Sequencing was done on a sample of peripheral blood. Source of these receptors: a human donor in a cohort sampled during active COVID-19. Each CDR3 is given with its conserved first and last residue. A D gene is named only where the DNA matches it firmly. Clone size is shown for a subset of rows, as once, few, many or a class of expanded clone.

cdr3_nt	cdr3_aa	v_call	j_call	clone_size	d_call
TGTGCCAGCAGTGAGGCCAGGGGCAAAGAGCAGTACTTC	CASSEARGKEQYF	TRBV2	TRBJ2-7	few	.
TGTGCCAGCAGCCCCAGACTAAATCCCTACGAGCAGTACTTC	CASSPRLNPYEQYF	TRBV13	TRBJ2-7	.	.
TGTGCCAGCAGCTCCGGGGACAGGGATAAGAACACTGAAGCTTTCTTT	CASSSGDRDKNTEAFF	TRBV11-2	TRBJ1-1	.	TRBD1
TGTGCCAGCAGTTTATCTGGACAGATCTACGAGCAGTACTTC	CASSLSGQIYEQYF	TRBV27	TRBJ2-7	.	.
TGTGCCAGCAGCTTAAGGTCAGGGAGGACTGAAGCTTTCTTT	CASSLRSGRTEAFF	TRBV11-2	TRBJ1-1	few	.
TGTGCCAGCAGCTCAGAGACAGCGGGTACCTACGAGCAGTACTTC	CASSSETAGTYEQYF	TRBV7-6	TRBJ2-7	few	.
TGTGCCAGCAGCTTAGGCAGGTACTACGAGCAGTACTTC	CASSLGRYYEQYF	TRBV11-2	TRBJ2-7	few	.
TGTGCCTGGAGTGTAATGATGCCACGACAAATCCCCTACGAGCAGTACTTC	CAWSVMMPRQIPYEQYF	TRBV30	TRBJ2-7	.	.
TGTGCCAGTAGTCCACGACTACGGAACTATGGCTACACCTTC	CASSPRLRNYGYTF	TRBV19	TRBJ1-2	.	.
TGTGCCAGCAGCTTAGGTTCTGGGTCTAGCGGGGCCCAAGAGACCCAGTACTTC	CASSLGSGSSGAQETQYF	TRBV7-9	TRBJ2-5	.	TRBD2
TGTGCCAGCAGTTTCCCAGGATTCCACGAGCAGTACTTC	CASSFPGFHEQYF	TRBV27	TRBJ2-7	.	.
TGTGCCACTGACCCCGGCGGTCTAGGGGCCAACGTCCTGACTTTC	CATDPGGLGANVLTF	TRBV7-6	TRBJ2-6	.	.
TGTGCCAGCAGCTTATGGGGGGAAAACACTGAAGCTTTCTTT	CASSLWGENTEAFF	TRBV7-2	TRBJ1-1	.	.
TGTGCCAGCTCACCCCCCGTGGGCGGGAGGGCCCCCTACGAGCAGTACTTC	CASSPPVGGRAPYEQYF	TRBV18	TRBJ2-7	.	TRBD2
TGTGCCAGCTCACCACTAACCGGGTCCTTAGTCGCCGGGGAGCTGTTTTTT	CASSPLTGSLVAGELFF	TRBV18	TRBJ2-2	.	.
TGTGCCAGCCAGGGGGGCCCAGAGACCCAGTACTTC	CASQGGPETQYF	TRBV6-6	TRBJ2-5	.	.
TGTGCCAGCAGTTCCCCCGACGGGACAGTCAACTATGGCTACACCTTC	CASSSPDGTVNYGYTF	TRBV28	TRBJ1-2	.	TRBD1
TGTGCCAGCAGCTTGGCCGCCGACAGAGAAGCTTTCTTT	CASSLAADREAFF	TRBV5-5	TRBJ1-1	.	.
TGTGCCAGCAGTGAAGAGGGGCCGGGGGACACTGAAGCTTTCTTT	CASSEEGPGDTEAFF	TRBV2	TRBJ1-1	.	.
TGCGCCAGCAGCTTGGGGGCAATAGGGGGTGTCAACACTGAAGCTTTCTTT	CASSLGAIGGVNTEAFF	TRBV5-1	TRBJ1-1	.	.
TGCAGCGTTGACGACCGATCGGGGGGTGAGTACGAGCAGTACTTC	CSVDDRSGGEYEQYF	TRBV29-1	TRBJ2-7	.	TRBD2
TGTGCCAGCGGCAGGGGGGCCACTGAAGCTTTCTTT	CASGRGATEAFF	TRBV13	TRBJ1-1	.	TRBD1